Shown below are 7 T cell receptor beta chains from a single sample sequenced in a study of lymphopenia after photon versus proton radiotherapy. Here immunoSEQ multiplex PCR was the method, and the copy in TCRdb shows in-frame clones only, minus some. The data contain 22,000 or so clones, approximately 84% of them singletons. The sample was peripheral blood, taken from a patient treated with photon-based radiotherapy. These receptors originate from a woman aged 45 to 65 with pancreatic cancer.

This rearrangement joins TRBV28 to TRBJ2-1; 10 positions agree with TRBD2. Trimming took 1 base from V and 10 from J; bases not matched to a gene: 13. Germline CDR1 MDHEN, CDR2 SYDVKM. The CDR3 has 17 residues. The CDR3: CASSLLSASGSGTEQFF. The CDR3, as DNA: TGTGCCAGCAGTTTATTATCGGCTAGCGGGAGTGGCACAGAGCAGTTCTTC.

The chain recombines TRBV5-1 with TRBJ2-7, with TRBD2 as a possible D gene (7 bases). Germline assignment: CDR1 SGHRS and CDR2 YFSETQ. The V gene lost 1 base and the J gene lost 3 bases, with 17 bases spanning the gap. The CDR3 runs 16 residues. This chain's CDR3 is CASSLYGGRQNYEQYF. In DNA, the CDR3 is TGCGCCAGCAGCTTGTACGGGGGGCGGCAGAACTACGAGCAGTACTTC.

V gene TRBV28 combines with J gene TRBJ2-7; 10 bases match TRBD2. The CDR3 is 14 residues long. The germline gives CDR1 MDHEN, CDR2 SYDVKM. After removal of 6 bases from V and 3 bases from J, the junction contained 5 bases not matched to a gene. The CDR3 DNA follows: TGTGCCAGCAGCTCTAGCGGGAGTTTCTACGAGCAGTACTTC. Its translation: CASSSSGSFYEQYF.

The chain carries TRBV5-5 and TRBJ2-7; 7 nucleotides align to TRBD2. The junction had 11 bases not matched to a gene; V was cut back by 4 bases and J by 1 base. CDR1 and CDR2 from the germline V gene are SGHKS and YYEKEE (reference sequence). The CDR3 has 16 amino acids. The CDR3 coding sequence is TGTGCCAGCAGCCCCTACGGGCCGGGGGGTTCCTACGAGCAGTACTTC. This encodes CASSPYGPGGSYEQYF.

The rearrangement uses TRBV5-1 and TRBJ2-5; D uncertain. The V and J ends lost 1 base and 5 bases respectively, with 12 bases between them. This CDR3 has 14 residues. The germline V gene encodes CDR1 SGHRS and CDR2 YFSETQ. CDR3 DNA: TGCGCCAGCAGCTTGAATGCTAGGCAGGAGACCCAGTACTTC. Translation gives CASSLNARQETQYF. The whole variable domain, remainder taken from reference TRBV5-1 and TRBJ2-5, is KAGVTQTPRYLIKTRGQQVTLSCSPISGHRSVSWYQQTPGQGLQFLFEYFSETQRNKGNFPGRFSGRQFSNSRSEMNVSTLELGDSALYLCASSLNARQETQYFGPGTRLLVL.

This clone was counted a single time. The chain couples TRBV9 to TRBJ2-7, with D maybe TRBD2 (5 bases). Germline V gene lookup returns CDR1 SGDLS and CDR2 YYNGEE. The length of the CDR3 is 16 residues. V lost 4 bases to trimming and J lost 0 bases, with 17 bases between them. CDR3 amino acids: CASSPGLISPSYEQYF. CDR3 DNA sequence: TGTGCCAGCAGCCCCGGACTGATTAGTCCCTCCTACGAGCAGTACTTC.

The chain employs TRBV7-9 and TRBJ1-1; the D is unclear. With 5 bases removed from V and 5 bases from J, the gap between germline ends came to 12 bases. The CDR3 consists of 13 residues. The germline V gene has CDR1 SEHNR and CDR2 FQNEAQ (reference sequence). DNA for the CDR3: TGTGCCAGCAGCCATCCCTCCAGAACTGAAGCTTTCTTT. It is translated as CASSHPSRTEAFF.